Listed here is a single T cell receptor beta chain. Its cognate antigen has yet to be identified. Per-base qualities were not stored, and no clone one base away is much larger. The CDR3 holds 15 amino acids from the cysteine to the phenylalanine. The retained sequence is limited to the CDR3, 45 bases, with the frame set at the first base. V is pruned by 2 bases and J by 5 bases, leaving 8 bases of the junction without a gene match. CDR1 and CDR2, per the germline V gene (reference sequence), are SEHNR and FQNEAQ. The data stem from a study of T cells in Graves' hyperthyroidism and ophthalmopathy (dated 2019 in TCRdb). Turning to the overall study: Peripheral blood samples were taken at initial diagnosis, before any treatment was given. A discovery cohort of about a hundred patients, about 43 with Graves' ophthalmopathy and 55 to 65 with stable Graves' hyperthyroidism, was used to find distinguishing TCR V-J signatures. Prospective prediction of ophthalmopathy was tested in an independent validation cohort consisting of about 19 hyperthyroidism patients and 15 or so patients who later progressed to ophthalmopathy. The 100 or so discovery patients were randomly divided into training and test sets at a 7:3 ratio. The study also compared thyroid tissue and blood T-cell repertoires from about six Graves' hyperthyroidism patients. According to the paper, TCR Vbeta CDR3 sequencing was carried out on about 140 peripheral blood samples, which came from fewer than 50 ophthalmopathy, some 73 hyperthyroidism and roughly 17 progressor patients. Once sampling was done, hyperthyroidism patients were given methimazole at a starting dose of 30 mg daily, whereas ophthalmopathy patients were given high-dose intravenous methylprednisolone. What the research found in general, with its limitations: In validation, the model predicted progression to ophthalmopathy with approximately 69% sensitivity and less than 75% specificity, a median of around 6.6 months before onset. Ophthalmopathy was separated from stable hyperthyroidism by a 13 V-J signature model, with 87.88% sensitivity and about 81% specificity obtained in cross-validation and 80%/75% obtained in testing. Most expanded thyroid clonotypes (frequency above 0.001) were also found in blood, which suggests that blood repertoires may mirror thyroid immune responses. No statistical method was used to set the sample size in advance, and investigators knew the group allocation.

Stable Graves' hyperthyroidism was defined as the absence of progression to ophthalmopathy over 18 months of follow-up. Hyperthyroidism patients were newly diagnosed, with disease duration under 2 months, and aged 18 to 65 years. Any patient with an uncontrolled infection, another autoimmune disease, pregnancy or lactation was excluded. Diagnoses were based on clinical symptoms, serum thyroxine and TRAb, thyroid ultrasound and orbital computed tomography. PBMCs were separated from approximately 9.9 ml of fresh peripheral blood using Ficoll-Paque density gradient centrifugation. Trizol reagent was used to extract total RNA, and RNA quality was then checked on an Agilent 2100 Bioanalyzer. TCR beta CDR3 regions were amplified from RNA transcripts. A first-round RT-PCR of the TCR CDR3 used the HTBI primer set with the Qiagen OneStep RT-PCR kit. A second multiplex PCR round built the libraries, followed by size selection and purification. The libraries were sequenced on an Illumina HiSeq2000 using paired-end 100 bp reads. The source study handled its data this way. SOAPnuke was used to process the raw data, throwing out any read that contained adapters or uncalled bases, had a mean Phred below 15, or lacked an exact constant-primer or identifier match. COPE v1.2.5 was used to merge high-quality paired reads, and clonotypes were defined as unique nucleotide sequences. MiTCR v1.1 was used to align clonotypes to the IMGT TRBV, TRBD and TRBJ reference segments. The analysis included only V-J combinations with a frequency above 0.0001, which together covered 99% to 99.2% of the repertoires. The TCS score was defined as the ratio of F50 (clonal expansion) to E x V (chaos), calculated using BLOSUM62-based TCRdist between CDR3 peptides within each V-J. Welch's t-statistics and random forest reduced 514 V-J features to 10 to 15, which were used in a naive Bayes classifier (R e1071). TCRdb handled the public reads itself, with Q25 trimming in fastp and clone calling in MiXCR, and kept productive beta chains. Rows are combined by CDR3 protein, so each entry shows the most common genes and DNA. For this entry, the V and J calls and clone size follow TCRdb and not the study's own pipeline. Counted in this sample were approximately 200,000 distinct CDR3 sequences; 15% to 20% of them appeared once. Of the sample, 44% falls within the top ten clones.

This clonotype was obtained from a man aged 40-49 years with Graves' hyperthyroidism. The sample consisted of blood. The rearrangement joined TRBV7-9 to TRBJ2-7; 8 of the junction bases match TRBD2. The DNA sequence is given as TGTGCCAGCAGCTTAATGAGTACCGGGGGGGACGAGCAGTACTTC. The resulting protein is CASSLMSTGGDEQYF.